Each of the 7 T cell receptor beta chains below was sequenced from the same sample in a study of post-analysis software for immune sequencing data. cDNA libraries of TCR beta carried unique molecular identifiers. MiXCR was run by TCRdb on the PCR reads, yielding one entry per CDR3 protein. The table shows 650,000 to 850,000 distinct CDR3 sequences, with roughly 58% occurring only once. Their specific antigens are unknown. Overall study findings and caveats: Higher frequency in patients than in controls was seen for roughly 5 TRBV segments, with TRBV5-6, TRBV5-1 and TRBV20-1 among them.

The sequenced sample was blood. Receptors were obtained from a girl aged 10 to 17 with multiple sclerosis.

The rearrangement links TRBV12-3 or TRBV12-4 to TRBJ1-2; no firm D call. Trimming removed 2 bases at V and 2 bases at J, with 12 bases between. The CDR3 is 15 amino acids. CDR3 residues: CASSLYFVGNYGYTF. The CDR3 nucleotides are TGTGCCAGCAGTTTATATTTCGTGGGGAACTATGGCTACACCTTC.

The V call is TRBV9, the J call TRBJ2-1; a weak D match, TRBD2 (6 bases). This CDR3 region has 16 residues. Per the germline V gene, CDR1 is SGDLS and CDR2 is YYNGEE. Trimming cost V 3 bases and J 1 base, with 14 bases left between them. CDR3 DNA sequence: TGTGCCAGCAGCGCCGGCGGGACGGTATCCTACAATGAGCAGTTCTTC. Residues: CASSAGGTVSYNEQFF.

As DNA, the CDR3 is TGCGCCAGCAGCTTGTCCCAGCGGGGCGATACGCAGTATTTT. The encoded protein is CASSLSQRGDTQYF. V gene TRBV5-1 combines with J gene TRBJ2-3; TRBD2 aligns across 7 bases. Germline lookup yields CDR1 SGHRS and CDR2 YFSETQ. The CDR3 is 14 residues long. J lost 6 bases, V lost 1 base, and 5 bases had no gene match. Full variable domain (remainder filled in from reference TRBV5-1 and TRBJ2-3): KAGVTQTPRYLIKTRGQQVTLSCSPISGHRSVSWYQQTPGQGLQFLFEYFSETQRNKGNFPGRFSGRQFSNSRSEMNVSTLELGDSALYLCASSLSQRGDTQYFGPGTRLTVL.

CDR3: CASSPQAGSGANVLTF. CDR3 nucleotides: TGTGCCAGCAGCCCCCAGGCCGGGTCTGGGGCCAACGTCCTGACTTTC. This chain uses TRBV7-9 with TRBJ2-6; D unresolved. V was cut by 5 bases and J by 1 base, with 12 bases left in between. CDR3 length equals 16 residues. CDR1 is SEHNR, CDR2 FQNEAQ, per germline (reference sequence).

CDR3 DNA: TGTGCCAGCAGTGCACCCGGGAGGGGCCTCCTAAGCAATGAGCAGTTCTTC. It codes for CASSAPGRGLLSNEQFF. V usage is TRBV2 and J usage is TRBJ2-1, with 8 bases matching TRBD2. The CDR3 has 17 residues. Germline V lookup: CDR1 SNHLY, CDR2 FYNNEI. V lost 4 bases to trimming and J lost 6 bases; unmatched junction nucleotides: 14.

This clonotype was picked up a small number of times. This chain joins TRBV19 and TRBJ1-2; the D gene is possibly TRBD1 (6 bases). CDR1 is LNHDA, CDR2 SQIVND, per germline (reference sequence). V shed 10 bases and J shed 3 bases, with 18 bases lying between them. The CDR3 has 14 amino acids. Written as DNA, the CDR3 is TGTGCCACCCTGGACAGACCTAACTACTATGGCTACACCTTC. It translates to CATLDRPNYYGYTF.

The sample holds one count of this clonotype. This chain connects TRBV12-3 or TRBV12-4 to TRBJ2-3; TRBD2 might be the D (6 bases). Trimming cost V 3 bases and J 3 bases, with 10 bases left between them. The CDR3 is 14 residues long. CDR3 in amino acids: CASSFGGVTDTQYF. In nucleotides, the CDR3 is TGTGCCAGCAGTTTTGGCGGGGTAACAGATACGCAGTATTTT.